These T cell receptor beta chains were read from a single sample in a study of T cell repertoires in cytomegalovirus infection. TCRdb re-called the reads with MiXCR, one entry per CDR3 protein. In the table there are 830,000 or so distinct CDR3 sequences, approximately 29% of which are singletons. Antigens of these TCRs are unknown. This sample comprised cultured CD8+ T cells from PBMCs, obtained from culture after CMV antigen stimulation. The origin of the receptors is a human donor in good health (CMV status not recorded). Some clones in this sample may be carry-over from other donors' samples. Each CDR3 is given with its conserved first and last residue. Fields, in order: D gene, V gene, clone size, J gene, CDR3 protein, CDR3 DNA. A D gene is named only where the DNA matches it firmly. Clone size is stated in some rows and not others, as once, few, many or a class when expanded.

>TRBD2|TRBV11-2|few|TRBJ2-3
CASSLDLGLAGRTDTQYF
TGTGCCAGCAGCTTAGATCTGGGACTAGCGGGGCGCACAGATACGCAGTATTTT
>.|TRBV6-5|.|TRBJ1-5
CASSPGEGYGQPQHF
TGTGCCAGCAGCCCTGGAGAAGGTTACGGCCAGCCCCAGCATTTT
>TRBD2|TRBV7-9|.|TRBJ2-1
CASSPAGKTSGYNEQFF
TGTGCCAGCAGCCCCGCAGGCAAGACTAGCGGATACAATGAGCAGTTCTTC
>TRBD1|TRBV4-1|once|TRBJ1-5
CASSQGIGGGSNQPQHF
TGCGCCAGCAGCCAGGGAATAGGGGGCGGAAGCAATCAGCCCCAGCATTTT
>.|TRBV5-6|few|TRBJ2-1
CASSLLGRDNEQFF
TGTGCCAGCAGCTTGTTAGGCAGGGACAATGAGCAGTTCTTC
>TRBD1|TRBV6-5|.|TRBJ2-7
CASSRGQGLSYEQYF
TGTGCCAGCAGCCGAGGACAGGGGCTTTCCTACGAGCAGTACTTC
>TRBD1|TRBV14|.|TRBJ2-5
CASSQVFRRGQETQYF
TGTGCCAGCAGCCAAGTCTTTCGCAGGGGGCAGGAGACCCAGTACTTC
>.|TRBV12-5|many|TRBJ1-5
CASGYSLQIQVPVYQPQHF
TGTGCTAGTGGATACTCCCTGCAAATCCAGGTCCCCGTCTATCAGCCCCAGCATTTT
>TRBD1|TRBV6-5|.|TRBJ2-2
CASSYSPGQENTGELFF
TGTGCCAGCAGTTACTCCCCGGGACAGGAGAACACCGGGGAGCTGTTTTTT
>TRBD1|TRBV28|.|TRBJ2-1
CASSGSRGFRLYNEQFF
TGTGCCAGCAGCGGGTCCAGGGGGTTCCGACTCTACAATGAGCAGTTCTTC
>TRBD1|TRBV11-2|few|TRBJ2-5
CASSFQDRGVETQYF
TGTGCCAGCAGCTTCCAGGACAGGGGCGTGGAGACCCAGTACTTC
>.|TRBV15|.|TRBJ2-7
CATSNPRGDSYEQYF
TGTGCCACCAGCAATCCGCGGGGAGACTCCTACGAGCAGTACTTC
>TRBD2|TRBV7-8|many|TRBJ2-1
CASNGRGEQFF
TGTGCCAGCAACGGGAGGGGTGAGCAGTTCTTC
>TRBD1|TRBV7-2|many|TRBJ1-4
CASSLEGGGEKLFF
TGTGCCAGCAGCTTAGAAGGGGGCGGTGAAAAACTGTTTTTT
>TRBD2|TRBV19|.|TRBJ2-1
CASSLQAGPSYNEQFF
TGTGCCAGTAGTCTCCAAGCGGGGCCGTCCTACAATGAGCAGTTCTTC
>TRBD2|TRBV27|.|TRBJ2-3
CASSFYRLAGASTDTQYF
TGTGCCAGCAGTTTCTACCGACTAGCGGGGGCCAGCACAGATACGCAGTATTTT
>.|TRBV25-1|.|TRBJ2-3
CASRTGRTDTQYF
TGTGCCAGCAGGACAGGGAGGACAGATACGCAGTATTTT
>.|TRBV2|.|TRBJ1-1
CASGGVTYGAFF
TGTGCGTCAGGAGGGGTCACCTATGGAGCTTTCTTT
>TRBD1|TRBV19|.|TRBJ1-2
CASSMDRFYGYTF
TGTGCCAGTAGTATGGACAGGTTCTATGGCTACACCTTC
>TRBD2|TRBV7-9|.|TRBJ2-1
CASSQLAEIDNEQFF
TGTGCCAGCAGCCAACTAGCGGAAATTGACAATGAGCAGTTCTTC
>TRBD1|TRBV12-3/TRBV12-4|.|TRBJ1-1
CASSLTGGAWTEAFF
TGTGCCAGCAGTTTAACAGGGGGCGCATGGACTGAAGCTTTCTTT
>.|TRBV9|few|TRBJ2-7
CASSVGTVDRNEQYF
TGTGCCAGCAGCGTAGGGACAGTCGACAGGAACGAGCAGTACTTC
>.|TRBV25-1|.|TRBJ2-5
CASSDEKDPQETQYF
TGTGCCAGCAGTGATGAGAAAGATCCCCAAGAGACCCAGTACTTC
>.|TRBV19|.|TRBJ1-5
CASTLGNQPQHF
TGTGCCAGCACCCTGGGAAATCAGCCCCAGCATTTT
>TRBD1|TRBV4-1|.|TRBJ1-2
CASSHPGTVNYGYTF
TGCGCCAGCAGCCACCCGGGGACAGTTAACTATGGCTACACCTTC
>TRBD1|TRBV6-5|few|TRBJ1-1
CASSWTGETEAFF
TGTGCCAGCAGTTGGACAGGGGAAACTGAAGCTTTCTTT
>.|TRBV19|.|TRBJ1-1
CASSESNTEAFF
TGTGCCAGTAGTGAATCGAACACTGAAGCTTTCTTT
>TRBD2|TRBV6-2/TRBV6-3|.|TRBJ2-5
CASNPLAGDQETQYF
TGTGCCAGCAATCCTTTAGCGGGGGACCAAGAGACCCAGTACTTC
>.|TRBV7-9|.|TRBJ1-1
CASSSRRVNTEAFF
TGTGCCAGCAGCTCCCGTAGGGTGAACACTGAAGCTTTCTTT
>.|TRBV18|.|TRBJ2-2
CASSPDGKGATGELFF
TGTGCCAGCTCACCTGATGGAAAAGGGGCCACCGGGGAGCTGTTTTTT
>TRBD1|TRBV19|.|TRBJ1-2
CASLGPRIAIGQEKFYGYTF
TGTGCCAGTCTGGGCCCCAGAATCGCTATCGGACAGGAGAAGTTCTATGGCTACACCTTC
>TRBD2|TRBV27|.|TRBJ2-1
CASSLMASGNFNEQFF
TGTGCCAGCAGTTTAATGGCTAGCGGGAACTTCAATGAGCAGTTCTTC
>.|TRBV19|.|TRBJ1-6
CASSRDTFPSSYNSPLHF
TGTGCCAGTAGCCGGGACACTTTCCCGAGCTCCTATAATTCACCCCTCCACTTT
>.|TRBV2|.|TRBJ1-1
CASRFQNTEAFF
TGTGCCAGCAGGTTTCAGAACACTGAAGCTTTCTTT
>TRBD2|TRBV4-2|.|TRBJ2-5
CASSQDSGGAETQYF
TGTGCCAGCAGCCAGGATAGCGGGGGGGCGGAGACCCAGTACTTC
>.|TRBV2|.|TRBJ1-1
CASSEPRVNVEAFF
TGTGCCAGCAGCGAACCCAGGGTGAACGTTGAAGCTTTCTTT
>.|TRBV4-1|.|TRBJ1-2
CASSQPRSEEGYTF
TGCGCCAGCAGCCAACCGAGGTCCGAGGAAGGCTACACCTTC
>.|TRBV5-1|.|TRBJ1-5
CASSLGEGDQPQHF
TGCGCCAGCAGCTTGGGGGAGGGGGATCAGCCCCAGCATTTT
>.|TRBV6-5|many|TRBJ1-2
CASSYSLSFYGYTF
TGTGCCAGCAGTTACTCGTTGTCCTTCTATGGCTACACCTTC
>.|TRBV7-2|many|TRBJ1-5
CASSRQAEPQHF
TGTGCCAGCAGCCGACAGGCGGAGCCCCAGCATTTT
>.|TRBV2|few|TRBJ1-1
CATRGDSRWGTEAFF
TGTGCCACGAGGGGGGACTCCAGATGGGGCACTGAAGCTTTCTTT
>.|TRBV6-2/TRBV6-3|.|TRBJ1-5
CASSYSTGFQRHNQPQHF
TGTGCCAGCAGTTACTCCACAGGGTTTCAGCGGCACAATCAGCCCCAGCATTTT
>.|TRBV4-1|.|TRBJ2-1
CASRRENNNEQFF
TGCGCCAGCAGGAGGGAAAATAACAATGAGCAGTTCTTC
>.|TRBV19|.|TRBJ1-5
CASSIDLGRGQNQPQHF
TGTGCCAGTAGTATAGATCTCGGCCGGGGCCAGAATCAGCCCCAGCATTTT
>TRBD2|TRBV12-3/TRBV12-4|many|TRBJ2-1
CASSPMLAGGYNEQFF
TGTGCCAGCAGCCCGATGCTAGCGGGGGGGTACAATGAGCAGTTCTTC
>.|TRBV13|.|TRBJ1-3
CASSFEGRGNTIYF
TGTGCCAGCAGCTTTGAAGGGAGGGGAAACACCATATATTTT